These 28 T cell receptor beta chains were sequenced from one sample in a study of graft-versus-host responses after intestinal transplantation. This table comes from immunoSEQ multiplex PCR, and its TCRdb copy is limited to in-frame clones, with some not included. Among over 100,000 clones, about 95% were seen once, and the ten largest hold more than 2.5%. No antigen has been assigned to these receptors. The specimen was unstimulated CD8+ T cells sorted from spleen or lymph node cells, collected before intestinal transplant. The receptor set was obtained from a human donor who received an intestinal transplant.

The rearrangement links TRBV11-2 to TRBJ2-1; TRBD1 might be the D (6 bases). In germline, CDR1 is SGHAT, CDR2 FQNNGV. V lost 3 bases to trimming and J lost 10 bases, with 22 bases between them. This CDR3 comprises 16 residues. DNA of the CDR3: TGTGCCAGCAGCTTGGGGGCGGAGACACCTATGGTGGAGCAGTTCTTC. Its translation: CASSLGAETPMVEQFF.

This clone was recorded at least ten times. A much larger clone lies a single base off, so this may be a read error. Other nucleotide sequences from this sample produce the same CDR3. The rearrangement links TRBV5-1 to TRBJ1-1; D is possibly TRBD1 (6 bases). The CDR3 has 12 residues. In germline, CDR1 is SGHRS, CDR2 YFSETQ. This chain's CDR3 is CASSLRGTEAFF. The CDR3 DNA reads as TGTGCCAGCAGCTTGAGGGGGACTGAAGCTTTCTTT.

This chain uses TRBV4-1 with TRBJ1-4; unclear D gene. CDR3 length equals 13 residues. The V gene lost 0 bases and the J gene lost 8 bases, with 7 bases spanning the gap. Germline-derived CDR1 and CDR2 are MGHRA and YSYEKL. The chain's CDR3 is CASSQDKREKLFF. CDR3 bases: TGCGCCAGCAGCCAAGACAAGAGGGAAAAACTGTTTTTT.

This chain connects TRBV10-2 to TRBJ2-1; D not certain. CDR3 length: 13 amino acids. V lost 1 base, J lost 5 bases, and 6 bases lay in between. Germline assignment: CDR1 WSHSY and CDR2 SAAADI. The CDR3 DNA is TGCGCCAGCAGTGAGTTGAAGAACAATGAGCAGTTCTTC. It is translated as CASSELKNNEQFF.

The chain is built from TRBV4-1 and TRBJ2-1; D ambiguous. The CDR3 runs 13 residues. The germline V and J ends were trimmed by 1 base and 5 bases, with 6 bases remaining between them. The germline V gene has CDR1 MGHRA and CDR2 YSYEKL. The CDR3 region is CASSQVGNNEQFF. The CDR3 bases are TGCGCCAGCAGCCAAGTAGGAAACAATGAGCAGTTCTTC.

The chain employs TRBV4-2 and TRBJ2-1; D is uncertain. The CDR3 extends over 16 amino acids. Germline-derived CDR1 and CDR2 are LGHNA and YNFKEQ. The ends were cut back, 3 bases at V and 6 bases at J, with 18 bases in the middle. The CDR3 here is CASSHVTQRLINEQFF. As DNA, the CDR3 is TGTGCCAGCAGCCACGTAACCCAGCGCTTGATCAATGAGCAGTTCTTC.

The gene calls are TRBV9 and TRBJ2-7; 9 nucleotides agree with TRBD1. The germline V gene encodes CDR1 SGDLS and CDR2 YYNGEE. J lost 2 bases, V lost 4 bases, and 7 bases had no gene match. CDR3 size: 15 residues. The DNA of the CDR3 is TGTGCCAGCAGCCTGACAGGGGGGAATGCCTACGAGCAGTACTTC. This gives the protein CASSLTGGNAYEQYF.

This clone has only one observation. The chain links TRBV19 to TRBJ2-5; TRBD2 is a possible D gene (5 bases). The J call is uncertain, as TRBJ2-7 better fits the DNA end. This CDR3 is built from 14 residues. Germline lookup yields CDR1 LNHDA and CDR2 SQIVND (reference sequence). In nucleotides, the CDR3 is TGTGCCAGTACCCATCGGCGCGGGCCCTACGAGCAGTACTTC. This encodes CASTHRRGPYEQYF.

The rearrangement links TRBV6-5 to TRBJ2-5; TRBD1 agrees at 9 bases. In germline, CDR1 is MNHEY, CDR2 SVGAGI. V shed 7 bases, J shed 11 bases, and the junction held 14 bases outside the gene matches. CDR3 length: 14 residues. Here the CDR3 reads CASKPGQGSGEQYF. CDR3 DNA: TGTGCCAGCAAGCCGGGACAGGGATCGGGGGAGCAGTACTTC.

The genes are TRBV10-3 and TRBJ1-1; possible D gene TRBD1, 6 bases. Germline V gene data show CDR1 as ENHRY and CDR2 as SYGVKD. Trimming removed 4 bases from V and 1 base from J, with 16 bases in between. The CDR3 contains 16 residues. CDR3 bases: TGTGCCATCAGTGTTGGTCCGGACAGAAGGAACACTGAAGCTTTCTTT. Protein product: CAISVGPDRRNTEAFF.

The chain's CDR3 is CASSFLATYNEQFF. As DNA, the CDR3 is TGTGCCAGCAGTTTTCTTGCCACCTACAATGAGCAGTTCTTC. J is TRBJ2-1 and V is TRBV28; D remains ambiguous. This CDR3 region has 14 residues. Between the trimmed V and J ends, which lost 3 bases and 2 bases, there was a span of 8 bases. Germline CDR1 is MDHEN and CDR2 is SYDVKM.

This clone was seen a single time. This sequence joins TRBV4-2 and TRBJ2-1; TRBD2 matches 7 bases. Germline-derived CDR1 and CDR2 are LGHNA and YNFKEQ. The CDR3 is 15 residues long. V lost 5 bases and J lost 4; bases outside the gene matches: 8. The chain's CDR3 is CASSDREDRYNEQFF. The CDR3 nucleotides read TGTGCCAGCAGCGACCGGGAGGACCGGTACAATGAGCAGTTCTTC.

This clone was observed once. The J gene is TRBJ2-7, the V gene TRBV6-5; D is possibly TRBD1 (6 bases). Germline CDR1 is MNHEY and CDR2 is SVGAGI. Trimming shortened V by 0 bases and J by 4 bases, and 13 bases separated the two germline ends. CDR3 size: 15 residues. CDR3 residues: CASSYSAWGRYEQYF. CDR3 nucleotide sequence: TGTGCCAGCAGTTACTCCGCGTGGGGGCGGTACGAGCAGTACTTC.

J is TRBJ1-6 and V is TRBV30; D is uncertain. This CDR3 spans 13 amino acids. Looked up from germline, CDR1 is GTSNPN and CDR2 is SVGIG (reference sequence). Trimming shortened V by 0 bases and J by 11 bases, and 11 bases separated the two germline ends. The CDR3 nucleotides are TGTGCCTGGAGTGTTTACCAGCGGGCACCCCTCCACTTT. Encoded protein: CAWSVYQRAPLHF.

J is TRBJ2-1 and V is TRBV27; 7 nucleotides align to TRBD2. The V and J ends lost 9 bases and 7 bases, in that order; junction bases with no gene match: 6. The CDR3 loop spans 12 amino acids. Germline V gene lookup returns CDR1 MNHEY and CDR2 SMNVEV (reference sequence). This CDR3 is CASQAGLNEQFF. CDR3 sequence (DNA): TGTGCCAGTCAAGCGGGATTGAATGAGCAGTTCTTC.

V and J are TRBV21-1 and TRBJ2-3; the table names TRBD2, a call not compared with the DNA. TRBV21-1 is a listed pseudogene. This CDR3 has 14 residues. CDR3: CASSHPAFTDTQYF. As DNA, the CDR3 is TGTGCCAGCAGCCATCCCGCGTTCACAGATACGCAGTATTTT.

CDR3 DNA sequence: TGTGCCAGCAGTAAAGGACTAGCGGGGTCTTGGGAGCAGTACTTC. This gives the protein CASSKGLAGSWEQYF. V usage is TRBV27 and J usage is TRBJ2-7, with 12 bases lining up with TRBD2. Germline CDR1 MNHEY, CDR2 SMNVEV (reference sequence). The CDR3 contains 15 residues. J lost 7 bases, V lost 5 bases, and 9 bases had no gene match.

The rearrangement joins TRBV29-1 to TRBJ1-2; D is perhaps TRBD1 (6 bases). From germline, CDR1 is SQVTM and CDR2 ANQGSEA. V was clipped by 4 bases and J by 2 bases, with 14 bases between them. The CDR3 covers 14 residues. The CDR3 loop reads CSVGPYRGNYGYTF. The CDR3 DNA sequence: TGCAGCGTTGGGCCATATAGGGGGAACTATGGCTACACCTTC. Full variable domain (rest looked up from reference TRBV29-1 and TRBJ1-2): SAVISQKPSRDICQRGTSLTIQCQVDSQVTMMFWYRQQPGQSLTLIATANQGSEATYESGFVIDKFPISRPNLTFSTLTVSNMSPEDSSIYLCSVGPYRGNYGYTFGSGTRLTVV.

This chain connects TRBV11-2 to TRBJ1-5; D gene ambiguous. This CDR3 is 14 amino acids long. Germline CDR1 reads SGHAT; CDR2 reads FQNNGV. The V and J ends lost 3 bases and 2 bases respectively, with 8 bases between them. CDR3 nucleotides: TGTGCCAGCAGCTTCCAGACCGGCAATCAGCCCCAGCATTTT. It specifies CASSFQTGNQPQHF.

The V gene is TRBV28, the J gene TRBJ2-6; no definite D call. Germline lookup yields CDR1 MDHEN and CDR2 SYDVKM. V was clipped by 2 bases and J by 2 bases, with 4 bases between them. The CDR3 extends over 14 amino acids. The CDR3 sequence: CASSLAAGANVLTF. The CDR3 bases are TGTGCCAGCAGTTTAGCGGCTGGGGCCAACGTCCTGACTTTC.

The genes are TRBV5-1 and TRBJ2-3; 11 bases are shared with TRBD2. The CDR3 runs 16 residues. CDR1 is SGHRS and CDR2 is YFSETQ in the germline V gene. After removal of 0 bases from V and 4 bases from J, the junction contained 4 bases not matched to a gene. The CDR3 protein is CASSLAWGLAADTQYF. The CDR3 DNA reads TGCGCCAGCAGCTTGGCCTGGGGACTAGCGGCAGATACGCAGTATTTT. Variable domain in full (rest from reference TRBV5-1 and TRBJ2-3): KAGVTQTPRYLIKTRGQQVTLSCSPISGHRSVSWYQQTPGQGLQFLFEYFSETQRNKGNFPGRFSGRQFSNSRSEMNVSTLELGDSALYLCASSLAWGLAADTQYFGPGTRLTVL.

V and J are TRBV11-2 and TRBJ2-1; 10 positions match TRBD2. V dropped 5 bases and J dropped 5; count of bases not matched to a gene: 12. The CDR3 loop spans 17 amino acids. Per the germline V gene, CDR1 is SGHAT and CDR2 is FQNNGV. CDR3 in amino acids: CASSPSLAGALHNEQFF. CDR3 DNA: TGTGCCAGCAGCCCGTCCCTAGCGGGAGCCCTACACAATGAGCAGTTCTTC.

The rearrangement links TRBV5-1 to TRBJ2-1; 10 bases line up with TRBD2. Germline values: CDR1 SGHRS, CDR2 YFSETQ. Trimming at V came to 4 bases and at J to 1 base, leaving 8 bases not matched to a gene. This CDR3 spans 17 amino acids. CDR3 sequence (DNA): TGCGCCAGCAGCACCCGACTAGCGGGCGAATCCTACAATGAGCAGTTCTTC. Amino acids: CASSTRLAGESYNEQFF.

The V gene is TRBV28, the J gene TRBJ2-7; D is undetermined. V was cut by 5 bases and J by 1 base, with 6 bases left in between. CDR3 size: 12 residues. Germline V gene data show CDR1 as MDHEN and CDR2 as SYDVKM. CDR3 sequence reads: CASSDISYEQYF. The CDR3, as DNA: TGTGCCAGCAGTGACATTTCCTACGAGCAGTACTTC.

The gene calls are TRBV6-5 and TRBJ1-2; the D is unclear. V was clipped by 5 bases and J by 4 bases, with 14 bases between them. There are 14 residues in the CDR3. From germline, CDR1 is MNHEY and CDR2 SVGAGI. The CDR3 sequence: CASSEGRQAYGYTF. The CDR3 DNA is TGTGCCAGCAGTGAAGGGAGGCAAGCCTATGGCTACACCTTC.

Comment on this clone: A read error is likely, as this CDR3 ends without the conserved phenylalanine or tryptophan. The chain has TRBV11-3 and TRBJ1-1; 7 bases are shared with TRBD1. Germline trimming cut 4 bases from V and 1 base from J; bases unmatched to any gene: 6. The length of the CDR3 is 15 residues. In germline, CDR1 is SGHNT, CDR2 YENEEA. The CDR3 spells CASSSTGESNTEAFL. CDR3 nucleotide sequence: TGTGCCAGCAGCTCTACAGGGGAATCGAACACTGAAGCTTTCTTG.

CDR3 in DNA: TGTGCCAGCAGCGTAGTGGGGGAGCAGTTCTTC. Its translation is CASSVVGEQFF. The V and J genes are TRBV9 and TRBJ2-1; unclear D gene. Germline V gene sequence: CDR1 SGDLS, CDR2 YYNGEE. The CDR3 is made up of 11 amino acids. Trimming took off 0 bases at V and 10 bases at J, with 5 bases between the two ends.

Comment on this clone: Other DNA sequences in this specimen translate into the identical CDR3. The rearrangement joins TRBV5-1 to TRBJ1-4; 9 bases align to TRBD1. Germline trimming cut 3 bases from V and 4 bases from J; bases unmatched to any gene: 10. CDR1 is SGHRS and CDR2 is YFSETQ in the germline V gene. This CDR3 region has 17 residues. CDR3: CASSWGTGRPGNEKLFF. The CDR3, as DNA: TGCGCCAGCAGCTGGGGGACAGGGAGGCCGGGTAATGAAAAACTGTTTTTT. Combining the CDR3 with reference TRBV5-1 and TRBJ1-4 gives the whole variable domain KAGVTQTPRYLIKTRGQQVTLSCSPISGHRSVSWYQQTPGQGLQFLFEYFSETQRNKGNFPGRFSGRQFSNSRSEMNVSTLELGDSALYLCASSWGTGRPGNEKLFFGSGTQLSVL.